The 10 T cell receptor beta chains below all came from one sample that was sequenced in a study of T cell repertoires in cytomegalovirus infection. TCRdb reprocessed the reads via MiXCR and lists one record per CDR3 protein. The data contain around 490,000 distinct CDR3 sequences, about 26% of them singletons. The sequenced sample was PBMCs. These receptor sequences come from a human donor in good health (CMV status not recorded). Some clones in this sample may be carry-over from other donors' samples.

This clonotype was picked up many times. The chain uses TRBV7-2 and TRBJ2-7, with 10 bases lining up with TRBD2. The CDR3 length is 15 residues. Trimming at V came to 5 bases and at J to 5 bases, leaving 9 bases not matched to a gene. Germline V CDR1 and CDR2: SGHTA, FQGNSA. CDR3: CASSIIAGGDDEQYF. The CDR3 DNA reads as TGTGCCAGCAGCATCATAGCGGGAGGTGACGACGAGCAGTACTTC.

This CDR3 reads CASSYLIGTGTGEQFF. CDR3 sequence (DNA): TGTGCCAGCTCCTATTTGATAGGGACAGGGACGGGTGAGCAGTTCTTC. This chain links TRBV19 with TRBJ2-1; the match to TRBD1 covers 9 bases. The CDR3 runs to 16 residues. CDR1 LNHDA and CDR2 SQIVND come from the germline V gene (reference sequence). The V and J ends lost 9 bases and 9 bases, in that order; junction bases with no gene match: 18.

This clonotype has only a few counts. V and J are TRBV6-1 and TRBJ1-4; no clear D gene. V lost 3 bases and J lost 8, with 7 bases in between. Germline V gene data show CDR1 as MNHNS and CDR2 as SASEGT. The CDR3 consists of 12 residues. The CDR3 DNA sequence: TGTGCCAGCAGTGACAGGCCCGAAAAACTGTTTTTT. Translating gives CASSDRPEKLFF.

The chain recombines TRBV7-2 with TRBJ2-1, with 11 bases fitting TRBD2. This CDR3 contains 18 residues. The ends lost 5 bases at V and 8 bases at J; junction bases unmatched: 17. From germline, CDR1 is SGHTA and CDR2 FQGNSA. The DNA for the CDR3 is TGTGCCAGCAGCCGAGTAGGCAGGGGTAGCGGGAGGGAGGATGAGCAGTTCTTC. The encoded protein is CASSRVGRGSGREDEQFF.

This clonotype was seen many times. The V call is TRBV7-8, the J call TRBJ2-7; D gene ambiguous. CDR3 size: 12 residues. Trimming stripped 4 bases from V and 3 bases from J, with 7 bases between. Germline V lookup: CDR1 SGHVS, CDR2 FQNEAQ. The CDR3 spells CASSSLFYEQYV. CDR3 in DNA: TGTGCCAGCAGCTCACTGTTCTACGAGCAGTACGTC.

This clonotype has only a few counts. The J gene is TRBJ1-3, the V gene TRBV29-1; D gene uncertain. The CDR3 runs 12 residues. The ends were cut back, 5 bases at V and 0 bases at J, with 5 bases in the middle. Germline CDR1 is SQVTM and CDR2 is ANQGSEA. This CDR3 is CSVLISGNTIYF. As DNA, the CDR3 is TGCAGCGTTCTCATCTCTGGAAACACCATATATTTT.

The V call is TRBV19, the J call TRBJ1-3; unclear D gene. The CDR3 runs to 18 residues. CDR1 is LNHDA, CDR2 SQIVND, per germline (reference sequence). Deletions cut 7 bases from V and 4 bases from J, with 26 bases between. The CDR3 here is CASKTPSLRKRSGNTIYF. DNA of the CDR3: TGTGCCAGTAAGACCCCCTCCTTAAGGAAAAGGTCCGGAAACACCATATATTTT.

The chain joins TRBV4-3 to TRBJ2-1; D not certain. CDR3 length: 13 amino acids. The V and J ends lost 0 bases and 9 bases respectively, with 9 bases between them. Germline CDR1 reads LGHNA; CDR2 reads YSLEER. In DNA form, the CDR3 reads TGCGCCAGCAGCCAAGATAAGCCTACTGAGCAGTTCTTC. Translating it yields CASSQDKPTEQFF.

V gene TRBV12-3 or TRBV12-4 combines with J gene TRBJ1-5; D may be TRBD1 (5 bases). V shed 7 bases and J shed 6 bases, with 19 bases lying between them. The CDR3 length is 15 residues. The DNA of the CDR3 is TGTGCCAGCACCGAGGGACTCGCGGAGCTTCAGCCCCAGCATTTT. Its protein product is CASTEGLAELQPQHF.

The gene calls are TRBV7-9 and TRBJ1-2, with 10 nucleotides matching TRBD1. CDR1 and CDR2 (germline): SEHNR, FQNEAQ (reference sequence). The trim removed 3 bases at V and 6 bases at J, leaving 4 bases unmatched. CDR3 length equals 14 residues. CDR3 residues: CASSLTGGVDGYTF. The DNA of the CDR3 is TGTGCCAGCAGCTTGACAGGGGGCGTAGATGGCTACACCTTC.